The TCR beta chain described here comes from a study of blood T cell repertoires in COVID-19. Across the whole study: Samples taken during acute and convalescent COVID-19 were collected in the United States, Italy and Spain.

Original processing methods: Estimation of nucleated cell counts relied on the amplification of reference gene primers. Profiling relied on immunoSEQ multiplex PCR, and the TCRdb table lists in-frame clones only, not all of them. V and J calls plus clone size are reproduced from that table; the DNA served to infer D and trimming. The table shows under 90,000 clones, with around 85% occurring only once. The ends were cut back, 1 base at V and 0 bases at J, with 11 bases in the middle. The CDR3 runs to 16 residues. Germline CDR1 and CDR2: SGHDT and YYEEEE. The rearrangement links TRBV5-6 to TRBJ1-3; weak D call: TRBD1 (6 bases). This clonotype was sampled from a man aged 60 to 69 with acute or convalescent COVID-19. The sample taken for sequencing was peripheral blood. CDR3 sequence (DNA): TGTGCCAGCAGCTTGACCACAGGGATCTCTGGAAACACCATATATTTT. It codes for CASSLTTGISGNTIYF.